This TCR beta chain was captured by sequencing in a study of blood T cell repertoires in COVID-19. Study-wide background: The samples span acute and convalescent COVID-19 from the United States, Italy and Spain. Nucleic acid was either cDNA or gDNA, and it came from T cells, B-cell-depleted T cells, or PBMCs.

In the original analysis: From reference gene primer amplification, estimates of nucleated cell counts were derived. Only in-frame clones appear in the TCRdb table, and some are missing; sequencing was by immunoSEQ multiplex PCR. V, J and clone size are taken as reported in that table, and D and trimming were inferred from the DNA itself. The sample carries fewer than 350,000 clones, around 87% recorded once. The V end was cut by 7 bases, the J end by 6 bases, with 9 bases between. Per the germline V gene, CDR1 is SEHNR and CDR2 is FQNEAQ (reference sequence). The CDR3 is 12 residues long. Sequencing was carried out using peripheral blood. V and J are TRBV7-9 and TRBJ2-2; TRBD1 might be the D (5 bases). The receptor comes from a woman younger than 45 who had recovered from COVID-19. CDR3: CASTPRAGELFF. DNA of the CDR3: TGTGCCAGCACCCCCAGGGCCGGGGAGCTGTTTTTT. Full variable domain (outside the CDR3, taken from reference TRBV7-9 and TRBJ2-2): DTGVSQNPRHKITKRGQNVTFRCDPISEHNRLYWYRQTLGQGPEFLTYFQNEAQLEKSRLLSDRFSAERPKGSFSTLEIQRTEQGDSAMYLCASTPRAGELFFGEGSRLTVL.